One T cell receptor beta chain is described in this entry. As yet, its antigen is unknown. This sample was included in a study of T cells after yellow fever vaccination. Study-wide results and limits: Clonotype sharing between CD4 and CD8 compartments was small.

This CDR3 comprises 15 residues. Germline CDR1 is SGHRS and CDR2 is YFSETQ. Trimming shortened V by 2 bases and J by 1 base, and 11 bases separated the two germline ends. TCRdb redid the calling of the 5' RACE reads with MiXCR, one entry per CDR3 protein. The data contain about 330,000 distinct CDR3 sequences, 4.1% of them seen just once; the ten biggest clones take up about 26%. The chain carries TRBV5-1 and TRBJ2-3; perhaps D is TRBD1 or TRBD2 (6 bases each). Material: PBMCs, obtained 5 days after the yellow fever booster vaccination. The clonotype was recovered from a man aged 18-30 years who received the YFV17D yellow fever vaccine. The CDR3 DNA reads TGCGCCAGCAGCTTCGGGGGCGTGGGCACAGATACGCAGTATTTT. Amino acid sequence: CASSFGGVGTDTQYF.